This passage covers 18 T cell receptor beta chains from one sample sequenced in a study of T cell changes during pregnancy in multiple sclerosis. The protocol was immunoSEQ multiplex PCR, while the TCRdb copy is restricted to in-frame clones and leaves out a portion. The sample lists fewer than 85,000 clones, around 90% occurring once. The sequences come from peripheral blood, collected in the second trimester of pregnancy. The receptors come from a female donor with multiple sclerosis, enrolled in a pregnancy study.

Here the CDR3 reads CATSRDLSAYEQYF. The CDR3 DNA sequence: TGTGCCACCAGCAGAGACCTGTCGGCCTACGAGCAGTACTTC. This chain links TRBV15 with TRBJ2-7; the D is unclear. Between the trimmed V and J ends, which lost 0 bases and 2 bases, there was a span of 8 bases. The CDR3 is 14 amino acids. In germline, CDR1 is LNHNV, CDR2 YYDKDF (reference sequence).

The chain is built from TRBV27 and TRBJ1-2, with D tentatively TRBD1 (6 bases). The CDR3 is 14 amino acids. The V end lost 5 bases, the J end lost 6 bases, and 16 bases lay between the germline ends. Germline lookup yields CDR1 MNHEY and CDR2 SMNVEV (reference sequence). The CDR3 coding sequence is TGTGCCAGCAGTGGGAACACGGGGGGCCATGGCTACACCTTC. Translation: CASSGNTGGHGYTF.

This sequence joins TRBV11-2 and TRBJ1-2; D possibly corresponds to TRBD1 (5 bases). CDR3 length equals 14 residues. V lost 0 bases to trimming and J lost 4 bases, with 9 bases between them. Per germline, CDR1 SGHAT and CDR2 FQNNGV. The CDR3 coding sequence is TGTGCCAGCAGCTTAGACGGGGGTTCCTATGGCTACACCTTC. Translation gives CASSLDGGSYGYTF.

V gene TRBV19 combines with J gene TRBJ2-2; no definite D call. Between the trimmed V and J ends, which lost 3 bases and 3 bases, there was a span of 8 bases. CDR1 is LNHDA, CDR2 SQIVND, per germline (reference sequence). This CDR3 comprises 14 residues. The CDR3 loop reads CASSIWPDTGELFF. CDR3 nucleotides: TGTGCCAGTAGTATTTGGCCAGACACCGGGGAGCTGTTTTTT.

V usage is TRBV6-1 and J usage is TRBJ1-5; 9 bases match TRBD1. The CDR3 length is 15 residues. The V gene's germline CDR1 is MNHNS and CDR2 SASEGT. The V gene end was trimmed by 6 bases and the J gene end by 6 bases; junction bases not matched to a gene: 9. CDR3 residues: CASRLGTGLSQPQHF. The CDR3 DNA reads TGTGCCAGCAGATTGGGGACAGGGCTGAGTCAGCCCCAGCATTTT.

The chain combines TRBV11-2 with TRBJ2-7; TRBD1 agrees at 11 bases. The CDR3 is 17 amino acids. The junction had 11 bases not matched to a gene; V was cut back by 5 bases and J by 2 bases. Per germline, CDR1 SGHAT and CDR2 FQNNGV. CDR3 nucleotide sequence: TGTGCCAGCAGCCGAACGACCGGGACAGGGGGTGCCTACGAGCAGTACTTC. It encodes CASSRTTGTGGAYEQYF.

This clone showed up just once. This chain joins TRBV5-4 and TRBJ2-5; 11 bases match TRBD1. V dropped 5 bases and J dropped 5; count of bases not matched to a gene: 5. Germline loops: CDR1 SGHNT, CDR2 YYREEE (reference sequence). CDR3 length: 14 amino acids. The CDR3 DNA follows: TGTGCCAGCAGAACCGGGACAGGGGGTGAGACCCAGTACTTC. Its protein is CASRTGTGGETQYF.

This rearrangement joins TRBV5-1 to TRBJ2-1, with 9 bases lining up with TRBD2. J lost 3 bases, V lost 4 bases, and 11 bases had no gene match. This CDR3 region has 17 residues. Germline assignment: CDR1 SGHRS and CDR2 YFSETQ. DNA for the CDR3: TGCGCCAGCAGCGGTTTTAGCGGGGGCCTACGCTACAATGAGCAGTTCTTC. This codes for CASSGFSGGLRYNEQFF.

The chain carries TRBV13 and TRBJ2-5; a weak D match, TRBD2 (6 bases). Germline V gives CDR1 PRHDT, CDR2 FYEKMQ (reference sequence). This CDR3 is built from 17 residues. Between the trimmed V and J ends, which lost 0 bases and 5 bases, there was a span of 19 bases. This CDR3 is CASSLGLTGGEWETQYF. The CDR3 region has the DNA TGTGCCAGCAGCTTAGGCCTTACCGGCGGGGAATGGGAGACCCAGTACTTC.

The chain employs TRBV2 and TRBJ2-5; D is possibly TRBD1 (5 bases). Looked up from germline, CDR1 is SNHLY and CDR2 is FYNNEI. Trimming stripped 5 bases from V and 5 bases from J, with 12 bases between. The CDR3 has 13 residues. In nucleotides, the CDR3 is TGTGCCAGCAGTAACCAGGGATTGGAGACCCAGTACTTC. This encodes CASSNQGLETQYF.

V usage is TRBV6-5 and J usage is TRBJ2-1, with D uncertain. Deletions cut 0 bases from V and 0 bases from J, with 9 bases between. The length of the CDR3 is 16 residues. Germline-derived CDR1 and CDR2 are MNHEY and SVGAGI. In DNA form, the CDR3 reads TGTGCCAGCAGTTACTCGTTGGCTAGCTCCTACAATGAGCAGTTCTTC. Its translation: CASSYSLASSYNEQFF.

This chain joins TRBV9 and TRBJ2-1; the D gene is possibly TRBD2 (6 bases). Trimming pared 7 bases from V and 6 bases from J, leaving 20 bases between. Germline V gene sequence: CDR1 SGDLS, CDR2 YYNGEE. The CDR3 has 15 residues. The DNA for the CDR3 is TGTGCCAGCGGTAGCGGCACAGTCCCCCTCAATGAGCAGTTCTTC. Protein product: CASGSGTVPLNEQFF.

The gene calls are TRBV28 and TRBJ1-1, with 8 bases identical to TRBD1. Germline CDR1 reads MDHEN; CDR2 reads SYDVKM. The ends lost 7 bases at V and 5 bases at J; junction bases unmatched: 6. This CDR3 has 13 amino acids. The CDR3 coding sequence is TGTGCCAGCATTTCAGGGGGCGGGACTGAAGCTTTCTTT. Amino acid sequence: CASISGGGTEAFF.

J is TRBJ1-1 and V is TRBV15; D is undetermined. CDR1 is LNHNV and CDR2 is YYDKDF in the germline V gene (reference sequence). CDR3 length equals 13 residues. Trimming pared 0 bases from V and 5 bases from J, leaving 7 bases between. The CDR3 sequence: CATSRELGTEAFF. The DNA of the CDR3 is TGTGCCACCAGCAGAGAGCTCGGGACTGAAGCTTTCTTT. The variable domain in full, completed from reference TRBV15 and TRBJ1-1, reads DAMVIQNPRYQVTQFGKPVTLSCSQTLNHNVMYWYQQKSSQAPKLLFHYYDKDFNNEADTPDNFQSRRPNTSFCFLDIRSPGLGDTAMYLCATSRELGTEAFFGQGTRLTVV.

The CDR3 DNA reads TGTGCCAGCAGCGTGGGACAGGGTGAAAACACCATATATTTT. Amino acid sequence: CASSVGQGENTIYF. This rearrangement joins TRBV9 to TRBJ1-3; TRBD1 agrees at 9 bases. Germline V gives CDR1 SGDLS, CDR2 YYNGEE. This CDR3 region has 14 residues. The trim removed 2 bases at V and 6 bases at J, leaving 3 bases unmatched.

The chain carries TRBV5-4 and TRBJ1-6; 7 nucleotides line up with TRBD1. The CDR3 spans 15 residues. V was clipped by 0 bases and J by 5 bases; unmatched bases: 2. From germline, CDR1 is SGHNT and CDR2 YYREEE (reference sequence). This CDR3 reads CASSLVQGDNSPLHF. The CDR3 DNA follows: TGTGCCAGCAGCTTGGTTCAGGGGGATAATTCACCCCTCCACTTT.

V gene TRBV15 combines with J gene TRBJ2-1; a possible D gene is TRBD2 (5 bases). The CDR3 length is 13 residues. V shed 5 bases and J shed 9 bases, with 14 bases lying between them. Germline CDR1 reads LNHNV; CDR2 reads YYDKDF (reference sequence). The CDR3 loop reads CATSGLLSIEQFF. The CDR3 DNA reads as TGTGCCACCAGCGGACTGCTGAGCATTGAGCAGTTCTTC. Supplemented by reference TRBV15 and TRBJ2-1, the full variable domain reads DAMVIQNPRYQVTQFGKPVTLSCSQTLNHNVMYWYQQKSSQAPKLLFHYYDKDFNNEADTPDNFQSRRPNTSFCFLDIRSPGLGDTAMYLCATSGLLSIEQFFGPGTRLTVL.

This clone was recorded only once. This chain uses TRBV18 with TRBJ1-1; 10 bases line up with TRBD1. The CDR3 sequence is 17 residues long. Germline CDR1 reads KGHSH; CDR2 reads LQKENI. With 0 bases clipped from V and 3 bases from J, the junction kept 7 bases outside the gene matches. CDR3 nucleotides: TGTGCCAGCTCACCACCTTTCGGGGGACAGGGGTACACTGAAGCTTTCTTT. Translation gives CASSPPFGGQGYTEAFF.